These 23 T cell receptor beta chains were all obtained from the same sample, sequenced in a study of memory CD4+ T cells and cytomegalovirus serostatus. Method: immunoSEQ multiplex PCR; TCRdb's copy keeps in-frame clones and lacks some. The table records 38,000 or so clones, roughly 80% of them present only once. The sort gate was single viable CD3+CD4+CD8-CD45RO+ cells for memory CD4+ T cells. The material sequenced was memory CD4+ T cells from blood. The receptors come from an adult in good health and CMV-seronegative.

This clone occurred once. The chain uses TRBV27 and TRBJ2-7; 9 positions match TRBD2. From germline, CDR1 is MNHEY and CDR2 SMNVEV (reference sequence). The CDR3 consists of 16 residues. Trimming removed 6 bases from V and 5 bases from J; junction bases left unmatched: 14. As DNA, the CDR3 is TGTGCCAGCAGCCCGCGGATTAGCGGGGGTTACGACGAGCAGTACTTC. This sequence encodes CASSPRISGGYDEQYF.

The V gene is TRBV7-8, the J gene TRBJ1-4; TRBD1 matches at 7 bases. The V gene end was trimmed by 6 bases and the J gene end by 5 bases; junction bases not matched to a gene: 21. The CDR3 consists of 19 residues. Germline V gene lookup returns CDR1 SGHVS and CDR2 FQNEAQ. CDR3 residues: CASSSPSDRTNRRNEKLFF. As DNA, the CDR3 is TGTGCCAGCAGTTCCCCCTCGGACAGGACGAATAGGAGGAATGAAAAACTGTTTTTT.

The J gene is TRBJ1-3, the V gene TRBV9, with 7 bases lining up with TRBD1. The CDR3 runs 16 residues. Germline CDR1 and CDR2: SGDLS and YYNGEE. Trimming cost V 4 bases and J 3 bases; bases outside gene matches: 10. The chain's CDR3 is CASSKLQGKDGNTIYF. The CDR3 bases are TGTGCCAGCAGCAAACTACAGGGGAAGGATGGAAACACCATATATTTT.

CDR3: CASSRRGLLDEQYF. The CDR3, as DNA: TGTGCCAGCAGCCGCCGGGGCCTGTTGGACGAGCAGTACTTC. The chain links TRBV4-2 to TRBJ2-5; D could derive from TRBD1 or TRBD2 (5 bases each). The closer fit of TRBJ2-7 to the DNA end suggests the J call may be wrong. This CDR3 spans 14 amino acids. Germline CDR1 LGHNA, CDR2 YNFKEQ.

The chain employs TRBV5-1 and TRBJ1-3; TRBD1 might be the D (5 bases). The CDR3 contains 16 residues. V lost 4 bases and J lost 0, with 14 bases in between. Germline values: CDR1 SGHRS, CDR2 YFSETQ. The CDR3 is CASSPGLATSGNTIYF. The DNA of the CDR3 is TGCGCCAGCAGCCCAGGGTTAGCCACCTCTGGAAACACCATATATTTT.

This rearrangement joins TRBV2 to TRBJ2-1; D is perhaps TRBD2 (5 bases). Germline V gene lookup returns CDR1 SNHLY and CDR2 FYNNEI. This CDR3 is 14 amino acids long. V lost 7 bases and J 0 bases, leaving 10 bases between the germline ends. Written as DNA, the CDR3 is TGTGCCAGCAAGGGCCGGGACTCCTACAATGAGCAGTTCTTC. This sequence encodes CASKGRDSYNEQFF.

Regarding this clone: Within the sample, other DNA sequences also encode this same CDR3. The gene calls are TRBV30 and TRBJ1-2; D might be TRBD1 (6 bases). The V gene's germline CDR1 is GTSNPN and CDR2 SVGIG (reference sequence). This CDR3 comprises 12 residues. The V end was cut by 1 base, the J end by 5 bases, with 8 bases between. The CDR3 region has the DNA TGTGCCTGGAGTGGGGGGCTTTATGGCTACACCTTC. The encoded protein is CAWSGGLYGYTF.

The V call is TRBV2, the J call TRBJ1-3; D possibly corresponds to TRBD1 (5 bases). This CDR3 region has 15 residues. The V gene's germline CDR1 is SNHLY and CDR2 FYNNEI. V lost 7 bases and J lost 3, with 16 bases in between. The CDR3 DNA reads TGTGCCAGCAACGGGGGTGCGGCGGATGGAAACACCATATATTTT. Translating it yields CASNGGAADGNTIYF. Filled out from reference TRBV2 and TRBJ1-3, the complete variable domain reads EPEVTQTPSHQVTQMGQEVILRCVPISNHLYFYWYRQILGQKVEFLVSFYNNEISEKSEIFDDQFSVERPDGSNFTLKIRSTKLEDSAMYFCASNGGAADGNTIYFGEGSWLTVV.

This clone was counted only a few times. The J gene is TRBJ2-7, the V gene TRBV7-2; maybe TRBD1 (6 bases). There are 14 residues in the CDR3. The V and J ends lost 7 bases and 2 bases respectively, with 15 bases between them. Germline V lookup: CDR1 SGHTA, CDR2 FQGNSA. The chain's CDR3 is CASTVNTGTYEQYF. The DNA for the CDR3 is TGTGCCAGCACCGTCAATACAGGGACCTACGAGCAGTACTTC.

The J gene is TRBJ1-1, the V gene TRBV7-2; TRBD1 aligns across 9 bases. Germline V lookup: CDR1 SGHTA, CDR2 FQGNSA. V shed 5 bases, J shed 0 bases, and the junction held 10 bases outside the gene matches. The CDR3 totals 17 residues. CDR3 residues: CASSAPQGAGMNTEAFF. The CDR3 bases are TGTGCCAGCAGCGCGCCACAGGGGGCAGGAATGAACACTGAAGCTTTCTTT.

The rearrangement uses TRBV7-9 and TRBJ1-6; D perhaps matches TRBD1 (5 bases). The CDR3 sequence is 14 residues long. V gave up 1 base and J gave up 10 bases, with 11 bases separating them. Germline V gene sequence: CDR1 SEHNR, CDR2 FQNEAQ (reference sequence). CDR3 DNA: TGTGCCAGCAGCTTAGTGTGGGGCGAGTCACCCCTCCACTTT. Its translation is CASSLVWGESPLHF.

V gene TRBV21-1 combines with J gene TRBJ1-2. TRBV21-1 is deemed a pseudogene. The length of the CDR3 is 12 residues. CDR3 loop: CASSKALYGYTF. The DNA of the CDR3 is TGTGCCAGCAGCAAAGCTTTATATGGCTACACCTTC.

This chain uses TRBV6-6 with TRBJ1-1, with D perhaps TRBD1 (5 bases). The V and J ends lost 0 bases and 4 bases respectively, with 6 bases between them. Germline CDR1 MNHNY, CDR2 SVGAGI (reference sequence). This CDR3 is built from 13 residues. The CDR3 coding sequence is TGTGCCAGCAGTTACTCAGGGGTCACTGAAGCTTTCTTT. This sequence encodes CASSYSGVTEAFF.

The J gene is TRBJ1-2, the V gene TRBV6-1, with unresolved D. Per germline, CDR1 MNHNS and CDR2 SASEGT. The V end lost 6 bases, the J end lost 4 bases, and 18 bases lay between the germline ends. This CDR3 is 15 amino acids long. CDR3: CASRLSSQLAYGYTF. The CDR3 DNA sequence: TGTGCCAGCAGGCTAAGTAGCCAGTTGGCCTATGGCTACACCTTC.

The rearrangement joins TRBV11-2 to TRBJ2-2; tentatively, D is TRBD1 (5 bases). V lost 0 bases and J 5 bases, leaving 13 bases between the germline ends. The CDR3 consists of 16 residues. Per germline, CDR1 SGHAT and CDR2 FQNNGV. The CDR3 nucleotides read TGTGCCAGCAGCTTAGATTCTCGCAGGGTGACCGGGGAGCTGTTTTTT. Amino acids: CASSLDSRRVTGELFF.

This clone was observed once. The V call is TRBV10-3, the J call TRBJ1-6, with D perhaps matching TRBD1 (6 bases). The CDR3 is made up of 15 amino acids. Trimming pared 10 bases from V and 6 bases from J, leaving 19 bases between. The germline V gene has CDR1 ENHRY and CDR2 SYGVKD. The CDR3 DNA reads TGTGCCACCGGAGGGGGGGAGGGTTTTAATTCACCCCTCCACTTT. It is translated as CATGGGEGFNSPLHF.

This rearrangement joins TRBV6-5 to TRBJ1-3; D call uncertain. Germline V CDR1 and CDR2: MNHEY, SVGAGI. Trimming removed 6 bases at V and 1 base at J, with 7 bases between. The CDR3 spans 13 residues. This CDR3 is CASRGGSGNTIYF. For the CDR3, the DNA is TGTGCCAGCAGGGGAGGGTCTGGAAACACCATATATTTT.

The V call is TRBV6-6, the J call TRBJ2-3, with D perhaps TRBD2 (5 bases). The V end lost 4 bases, the J end lost 4 bases, and 12 bases lay between the germline ends. CDR1 and CDR2 (germline): MNHNY, SVGAGI (reference sequence). This CDR3 contains 14 residues. The DNA of the CDR3 is TGTGCCAGCAGTTTTATTCGGGGTGCAGATACGCAGTATTTT. Translation gives CASSFIRGADTQYF.

The chain employs TRBV5-8 and TRBJ1-2; a possible D gene is TRBD1 (6 bases). Deletions cut 5 bases from V and 4 bases from J, with 12 bases between. CDR1 and CDR2 (germline): SGHTS, YDEGEE. This CDR3 comprises 13 residues. CDR3 amino acids: CASSSGEGYGYTF. The DNA for the CDR3 is TGTGCCAGCAGTTCAGGGGAGGGCTATGGCTACACCTTC.

This clone turned up a few times. The chain joins TRBV6-6 to TRBJ1-5; D not resolved. Germline CDR1 is MNHNY and CDR2 is SVGAGI (reference sequence). The CDR3 runs 14 residues. The germline V and J ends were trimmed by 4 bases and 3 bases, with 10 bases remaining between them. CDR3 DNA sequence: TGTGCCAGCAGTTTGGGTACAGCCAATCAGCCCCAGCATTTT. It specifies CASSLGTANQPQHF.

The chain uses TRBV11-3 and TRBJ2-3; perhaps TRBD2 as D (5 bases). This CDR3 contains 16 residues. V shed 6 bases and J shed 1 base, with 17 bases lying between them. Per germline, CDR1 SGHNT and CDR2 YENEEA. CDR3 sequence: CASSDSGYGGTDTQYF. The CDR3 coding sequence is TGTGCCAGCAGTGATTCCGGGTACGGGGGCACAGATACGCAGTATTTT.

The chain links TRBV18 to TRBJ2-7, with D perhaps TRBD1 or TRBD2 (6 bases each). The CDR3 length is 16 residues. Germline assignment: CDR1 KGHSH and CDR2 LQKENI. Trimming shortened V by 2 bases and J by 6 bases, and 20 bases separated the two germline ends. The CDR3 reads CASSPGVGGRGSEQYF. CDR3 sequence (DNA): TGTGCCAGCTCACCAGGTGTCGGGGGTAGGGGGTCCGAGCAGTACTTC.

This chain connects TRBV4-3 to TRBJ2-3; 8 positions agree with TRBD2. There are 17 residues in the CDR3. J gave up 10 bases and V 0 bases, and 15 bases lay outside the gene matches. CDR1 is LGHNA and CDR2 is YSLEER in the germline V gene. CDR3 loop: CASSQDAFGAGGSAQYF. The DNA of the CDR3 is TGCGCCAGCAGCCAAGATGCGTTCGGGGCGGGGGGATCGGCGCAGTATTTT.